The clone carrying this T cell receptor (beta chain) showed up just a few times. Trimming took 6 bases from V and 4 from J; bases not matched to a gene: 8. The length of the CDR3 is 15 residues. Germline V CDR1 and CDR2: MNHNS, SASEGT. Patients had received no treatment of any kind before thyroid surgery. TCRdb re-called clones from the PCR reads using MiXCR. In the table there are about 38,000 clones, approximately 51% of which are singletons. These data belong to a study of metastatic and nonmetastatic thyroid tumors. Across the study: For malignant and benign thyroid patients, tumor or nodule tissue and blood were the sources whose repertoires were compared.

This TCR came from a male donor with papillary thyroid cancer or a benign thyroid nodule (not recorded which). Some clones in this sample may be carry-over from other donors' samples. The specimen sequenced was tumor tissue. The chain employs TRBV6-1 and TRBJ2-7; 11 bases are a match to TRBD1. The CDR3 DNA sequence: TGTGCCAGCAGGGAGGGACAGGGGGTGAAGTACGAGCAGTACTTC. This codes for CASREGQGVKYEQYF.